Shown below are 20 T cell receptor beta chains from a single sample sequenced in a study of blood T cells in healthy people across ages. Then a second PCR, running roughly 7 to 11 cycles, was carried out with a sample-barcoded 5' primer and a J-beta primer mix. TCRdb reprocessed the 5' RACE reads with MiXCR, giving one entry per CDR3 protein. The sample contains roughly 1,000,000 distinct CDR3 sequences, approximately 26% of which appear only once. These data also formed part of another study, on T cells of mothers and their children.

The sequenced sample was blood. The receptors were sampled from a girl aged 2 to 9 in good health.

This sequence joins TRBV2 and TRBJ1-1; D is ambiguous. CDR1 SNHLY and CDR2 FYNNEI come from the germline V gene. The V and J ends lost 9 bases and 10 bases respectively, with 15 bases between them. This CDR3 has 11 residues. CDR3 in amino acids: CARTSLTGAFF. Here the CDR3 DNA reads TGTGCCAGGACGTCCCTCACGGGAGCTTTCTTT.

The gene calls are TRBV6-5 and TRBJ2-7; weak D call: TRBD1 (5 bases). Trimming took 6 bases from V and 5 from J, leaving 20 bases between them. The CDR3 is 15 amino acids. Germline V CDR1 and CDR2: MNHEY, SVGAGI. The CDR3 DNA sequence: TGTGCCAGCAGCTCCTCTAGGCAGGGAATCGACGAGCAGTACTTC. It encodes CASSSSRQGIDEQYF.

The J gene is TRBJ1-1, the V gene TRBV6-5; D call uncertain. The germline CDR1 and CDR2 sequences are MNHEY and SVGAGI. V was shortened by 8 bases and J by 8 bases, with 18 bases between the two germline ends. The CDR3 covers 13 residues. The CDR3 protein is CASGLDVGVEAFF. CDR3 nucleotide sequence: TGTGCCAGCGGGTTAGACGTTGGAGTCGAAGCTTTCTTT.

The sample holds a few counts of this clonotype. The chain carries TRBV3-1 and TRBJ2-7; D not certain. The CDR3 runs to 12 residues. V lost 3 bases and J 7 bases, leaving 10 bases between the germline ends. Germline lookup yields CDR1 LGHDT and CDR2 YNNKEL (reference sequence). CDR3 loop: CASSHPDGEQYF. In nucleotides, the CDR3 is TGTGCCAGCAGCCACCCGGACGGAGAGCAGTACTTC.

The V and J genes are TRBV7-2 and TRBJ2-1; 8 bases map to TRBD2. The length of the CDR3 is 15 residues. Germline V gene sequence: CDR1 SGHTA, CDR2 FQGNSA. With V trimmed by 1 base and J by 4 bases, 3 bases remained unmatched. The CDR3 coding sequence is TGTGCCAGCAGCTTAGACGGGAGGGAATACAATGAGCAGTTCTTC. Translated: CASSLDGREYNEQFF.

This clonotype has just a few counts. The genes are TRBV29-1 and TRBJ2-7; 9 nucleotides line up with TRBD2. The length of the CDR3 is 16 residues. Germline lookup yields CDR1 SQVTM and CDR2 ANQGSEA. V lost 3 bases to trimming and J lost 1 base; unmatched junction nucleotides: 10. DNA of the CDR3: TGCAGCGTTGAGGGGATCGGCGGGAGGGATTCCTACGAGCAGTACTTC. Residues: CSVEGIGGRDSYEQYF.

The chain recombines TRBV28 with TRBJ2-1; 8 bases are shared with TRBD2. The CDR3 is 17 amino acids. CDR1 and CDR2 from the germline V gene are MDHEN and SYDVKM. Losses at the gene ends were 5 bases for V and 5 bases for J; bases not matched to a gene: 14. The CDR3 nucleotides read TGTGCCAGCAGTCCTCTCCGGGAGGGCCGTGAACACAATGAGCAGTTCTTC. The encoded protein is CASSPLREGREHNEQFF.

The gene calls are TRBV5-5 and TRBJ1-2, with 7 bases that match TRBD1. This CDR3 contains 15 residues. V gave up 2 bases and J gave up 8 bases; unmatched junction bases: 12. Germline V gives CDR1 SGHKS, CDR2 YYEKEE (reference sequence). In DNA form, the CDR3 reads TGTGCCAGCAGCTTTCCAGGACAGGTTAGAAGCGGCTACACCTTC. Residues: CASSFPGQVRSGYTF.

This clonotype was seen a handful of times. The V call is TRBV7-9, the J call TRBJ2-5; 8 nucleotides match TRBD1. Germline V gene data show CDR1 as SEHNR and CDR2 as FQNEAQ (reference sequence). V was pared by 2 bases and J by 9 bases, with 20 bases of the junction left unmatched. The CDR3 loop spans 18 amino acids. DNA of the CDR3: TGTGCCAGCAGCTTATTCGGACAGGGCCCTCCTATTTCGGAGTCCCAGTACTTC. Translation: CASSLFGQGPPISESQYF.

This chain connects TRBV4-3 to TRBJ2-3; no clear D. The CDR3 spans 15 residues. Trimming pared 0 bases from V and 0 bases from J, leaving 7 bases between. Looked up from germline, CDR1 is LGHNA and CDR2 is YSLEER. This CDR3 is CASSQEYRSTDTQYF. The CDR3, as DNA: TGCGCCAGCAGCCAAGAGTATCGGAGCACAGATACGCAGTATTTT.

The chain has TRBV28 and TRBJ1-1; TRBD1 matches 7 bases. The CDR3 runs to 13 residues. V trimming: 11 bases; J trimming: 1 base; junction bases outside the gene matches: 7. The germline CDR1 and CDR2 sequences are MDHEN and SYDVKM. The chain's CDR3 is CAVERDRNTEAFF. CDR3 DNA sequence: TGTGCCGTCGAAAGGGACAGGAACACTGAAGCTTTCTTT.

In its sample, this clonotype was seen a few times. In DNA form, the CDR3 reads TGTGCCAGCAGGGGTTTGACAGGGACGAGCTCCTACGAGCAGTACTTC. It translates to CASRGLTGTSSYEQYF. V and J are TRBV12-3 or TRBV12-4 and TRBJ2-7; 7 bases fit TRBD1. Germline trimming cut 6 bases from V and 0 bases from J; bases unmatched to any gene: 11. This CDR3 region has 16 residues.

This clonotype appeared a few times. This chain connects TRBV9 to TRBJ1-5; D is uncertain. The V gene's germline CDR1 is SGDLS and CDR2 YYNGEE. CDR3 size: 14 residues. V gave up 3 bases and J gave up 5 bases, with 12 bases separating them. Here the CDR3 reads CASSALGSHQPQHF. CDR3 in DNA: TGTGCCAGCAGCGCCCTGGGGTCCCATCAGCCCCAGCATTTT.

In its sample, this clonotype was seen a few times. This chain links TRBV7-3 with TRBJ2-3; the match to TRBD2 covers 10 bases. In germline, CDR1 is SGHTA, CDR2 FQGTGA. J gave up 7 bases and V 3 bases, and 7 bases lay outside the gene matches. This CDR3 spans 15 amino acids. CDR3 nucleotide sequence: TGTGCCAGCAGCTTGGCCAGCGGGGGGGCAAATACGCAGTATTTT. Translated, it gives CASSLASGGANTQYF.

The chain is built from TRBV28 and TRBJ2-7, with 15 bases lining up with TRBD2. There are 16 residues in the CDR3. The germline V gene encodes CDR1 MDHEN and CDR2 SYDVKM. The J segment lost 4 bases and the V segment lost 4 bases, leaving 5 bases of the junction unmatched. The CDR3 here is CASSSRGTSGRYEQYF. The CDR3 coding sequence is TGTGCCAGCAGTTCCCGTGGGACTAGCGGGAGGTACGAGCAGTACTTC.

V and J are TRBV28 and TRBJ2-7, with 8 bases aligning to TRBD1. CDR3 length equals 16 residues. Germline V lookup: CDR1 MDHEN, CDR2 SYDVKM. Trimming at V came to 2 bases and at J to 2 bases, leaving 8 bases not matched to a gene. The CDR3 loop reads CASSLDVGTGTYEQYF. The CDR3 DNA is TGTGCCAGCAGTTTAGATGTCGGGACAGGTACCTACGAGCAGTACTTC. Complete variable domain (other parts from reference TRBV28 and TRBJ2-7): DVKVTQSSRYLVKRTGEKVFLECVQDMDHENMFWYRQDPGLGLRLIYFSYDVKMKEKGDIPEGYSVSREKKERFSLILESASTNQTSMYLCASSLDVGTGTYEQYFGPGTRLTVT.

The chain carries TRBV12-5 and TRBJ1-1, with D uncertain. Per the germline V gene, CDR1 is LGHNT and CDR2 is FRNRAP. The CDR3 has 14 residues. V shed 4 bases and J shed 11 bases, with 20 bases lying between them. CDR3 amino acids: CASGSTTRAVGAFF. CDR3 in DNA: TGTGCTAGTGGTTCGACCACCAGAGCAGTGGGGGCTTTCTTT.

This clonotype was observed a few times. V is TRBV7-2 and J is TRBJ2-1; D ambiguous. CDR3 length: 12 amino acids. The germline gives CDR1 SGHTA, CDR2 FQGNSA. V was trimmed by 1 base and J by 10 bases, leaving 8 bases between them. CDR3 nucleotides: TGTGCCAGCAGCTTAGACGGGCAGGAGCAGTTCTTC. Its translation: CASSLDGQEQFF. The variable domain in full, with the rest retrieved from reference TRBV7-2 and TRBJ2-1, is GAGVSQSPSNKVTEKGKDVELRCDPISGHTALYWYRQSLGQGLEFLIYFQGNSAPDKSGLPSDRFSAERTGGSVSTLTIQRTQQEDSAVYLCASSLDGQEQFFGPGTRLTVL.

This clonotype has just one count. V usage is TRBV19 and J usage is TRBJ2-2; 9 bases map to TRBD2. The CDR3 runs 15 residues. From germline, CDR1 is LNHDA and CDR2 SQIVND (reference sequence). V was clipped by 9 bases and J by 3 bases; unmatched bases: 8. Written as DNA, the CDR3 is TGTGCCAGCCGACTAGCGGACGTCGACACCGGGGAGCTGTTTTTT. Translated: CASRLADVDTGELFF.

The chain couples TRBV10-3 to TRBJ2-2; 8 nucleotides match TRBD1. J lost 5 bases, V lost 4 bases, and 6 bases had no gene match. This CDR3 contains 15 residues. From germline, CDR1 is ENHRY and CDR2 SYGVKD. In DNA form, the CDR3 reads TGTGCCATCAGTGGAGGACAGGGTGAAACCGGGGAGCTGTTTTTT. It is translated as CAISGGQGETGELFF.